This T cell receptor (beta chain) came from a study of blood T cell repertoires in COVID-19 (dated by TCRdb to the early 2020s). General notes on the study: The collaborator samples originated in the United States, Italy and Spain and spanned the acute and convalescent phases of COVID-19. The material from the prospective study consisted of cDNA or gDNA derived from T cells, B-cell-depleted T cells, or PBMCs. Where available, HLA class I and class II types were obtained from metadata supplied by the sample provider rather than from assay-based typing. The sample metadata nearly always contained a de-identified subject ID, COVID-19 status, age in years and sex. Subjects who had been exposed to COVID-19, were actively infected with it, or had recovered from it provided the deeply sampled blood TCRbeta repertoires that made up the dataset. The repertoires were made available in a free public database intended to serve as a resource for research on the immune response to SARS-CoV-2. The samples were drawn from the first 160 participants of the ongoing ImmuneRACE study and from some 1,300 subjects provided by 6 global collaborators. What the work shows at the level of the full study, not this receptor alone: Clinical and demographic metadata were provided uncurated, with the amount varying by source and participant.

Each collaborating institution followed its own protocols to collect whole blood in K2EDTA tubes. Collaborator samples were shipped for TCRbeta analysis as frozen whole blood, isolated PBMCs, or DNA extracted from either sample type. CDR1 and CDR2, looked up from the germline V gene (reference sequence), are SEHNR and FQNEAQ. The CDR3 measures 13 amino acids from cysteine to phenylalanine. Only CDR3 DNA remains: 39 bases, in frame from the first base. The junction shows trimming of 2 bases on V and 2 bases on J, plus 6 bases between the germline ends. As concerns this clone: Which antigen it targets is not known. No base qualities exist here, and no much larger clone lies one base off it.

TCRbeta CDR3 regions were amplified from genomic DNA by means of the immunoSEQ Assay, a bias-controlled multiplex PCR. On the study's bioinformatics: The number of nucleated cells in each sample was estimated by amplification of reference gene primers within the assay. To quantify the absolute abundance of each unique TCRbeta CDR3 rearrangement, sequence reads were collapsed and filtered. For each sample, productive Simpson clonality was calculated as the square root of Simpson's diversity index over productive rearrangements. TCRdb mirrors the immuneACCESS table, restricted to in-frame sequences. Some clones are absent from its copies; in checked studies, under half trace to an unresolved V gene, and the reason for the others is unknown. V and J calls and clone size are those listed in that table; D and trimming were worked out from the DNA. In all, the sample holds 150,000 to 200,000 clones, and around 87% of those were seen once. Less than 3% of the sample is held by the ten biggest clonotypes.

Input material: peripheral blood. The origin of this receptor is a man aged 40-55 years with active or convalescent COVID-19. The sequence is built from TRBV7-9 and TRBJ1-1; the D gene assignment is ambiguous. The nucleotide sequence reads TGTGCCAGCAGCTTACGGGATAACACTGAAGCTTTCTTT. This encodes CASSLRDNTEAFF.